A selection of T cell receptor beta chains follows, all from one sample in a study of cytomegalovirus exposure and HLA in healthy donors. Method: immunoSEQ multiplex PCR; TCRdb's copy keeps in-frame clones and lacks some. The sample contains more than 90,000 clones, around 77% of which appear only once. Sequenced material: PBMCs. These receptors were collected from a female donor in good health and CMV-seronegative. Each CDR3 is given with its conserved first and last residue. Fields, in order: V gene, J gene, D gene, clone size, CDR3 DNA, CDR3 protein. The D gene is left open where the match is weak. Some rows mark clone size as missing; the rest say once, few, many or name a class of expanded clone.

V: TRBV23-1; J: TRBJ1-1; D: TRBD1; size: few; DNA: TGCGCCAGCAGTCAGCCGGGACAGGGGGCGATGAACACTGAAGCTTTCTTT; CDR3: CASSQPGQGAMNTEAFF
V: TRBV14; J: TRBJ2-5; D: .; size: .; DNA: TGTGCCAGCAGCCAAGACAGGGGTGGAAAAGAGACCCAGTACTTC; CDR3: CASSQDRGGKETQYF
V: TRBV18; J: TRBJ1-5; D: TRBD1; size: .; DNA: TGTGCCAGCTCTGACAGGGGGAGGGATCAGCCCCAGCATTTT; CDR3: CASSDRGRDQPQHF
V: TRBV9; J: TRBJ1-1; D: .; size: few; DNA: TGTGCCAGCAGCGAGTACAGAGTGAACACTGAAGCTTTCTTT; CDR3: CASSEYRVNTEAFF
V: TRBV25-1; J: TRBJ2-5; D: TRBD2; size: .; DNA: TGTGCCAGCAGTGAACCCCAGCGGGGGGGCCTTGAGACCCAGTACTTC; CDR3: CASSEPQRGGLETQYF
V: TRBV6-5; J: TRBJ2-7; D: TRBD1; size: .; DNA: TGTGCCAGCAGTTACGGGACAGGGGATGAGCAGTACTTC; CDR3: CASSYGTGDEQYF
V: TRBV5-6; J: TRBJ2-7; D: TRBD1; size: .; DNA: TGTGCCAGCAGCTTTGGGCTGGGACAGCCCTACGAGCAGTACTTC; CDR3: CASSFGLGQPYEQYF
V: TRBV5-1; J: TRBJ2-5; D: TRBD2; size: .; DNA: TGCGCCAGCAGCTTGGACCCCATGGGACTAGCGGCAAGGAAATTGGGTTCCGAGACCCAGTACTTC; CDR3: CASSLDPMGLAARKLGSETQYF
V: TRBV6-5; J: TRBJ1-2; D: TRBD1; size: .; DNA: TGTGCCAGCAGGCCAGGGGGCCGTGGGGATGGCTACACCTTC; CDR3: CASRPGGRGDGYTF
V: TRBV19; J: TRBJ2-6; D: TRBD1; size: .; DNA: TGCGCCAGCCTGATGGGGGCCAGGGGGCGACTATCTGGGGCCAACGTCCTGACTTTC; CDR3: CASLMGARGRLSGANVLTF
V: TRBV28; J: TRBJ2-7; D: .; size: few; DNA: TGTGCCAGCAGTTTTGGGAGGACTCCTAGGGGCGAGCAGTACTTC; CDR3: CASSFGRTPRGEQYF
V: TRBV6-5; J: TRBJ1-2; D: .; size: .; DNA: TGTGCCAGCAGTACGTTCGACAGAAGATATGGCTACACCTTC; CDR3: CASSTFDRRYGYTF
V: TRBV7-9; J: TRBJ1-1; D: TRBD1; size: .; DNA: TGTGCCAGCAGCCGCGGACAGGGAATGAACACTGAAGCTTTCTTT; CDR3: CASSRGQGMNTEAFF
V: TRBV5-6; J: TRBJ2-3; D: TRBD2; size: .; DNA: TGTGCCAGCAGCGCCCCGGGACTAGCGGGAGGAGATACGCAGTATTTT; CDR3: CASSAPGLAGGDTQYF
V: TRBV19; J: TRBJ1-1; D: TRBD1; size: .; DNA: TGTGCCAGTAGTGCCGACAGGGGTGGCACTGAAGCTTTCTTT; CDR3: CASSADRGGTEAFF
V: TRBV7-8; J: TRBJ1-1; D: .; size: .; DNA: TGTGCCAGCAGCTTAGCTCAAGGTAGCCCGACTATGACTGAAGCTTTCTTT; CDR3: CASSLAQGSPTMTEAFF
V: TRBV11-3; J: TRBJ2-7; D: TRBD2; size: .; DNA: TGTGCCAGCGCTTTGGCGGGGGGCGACGAGCAGTACTTC; CDR3: CASALAGGDEQYF
V: TRBV14; J: TRBJ1-6; D: .; size: .; DNA: TGTGCCAGCAGCCGCCGGGTTGGCGACTATAATTCACCCCTCCACTTT; CDR3: CASSRRVGDYNSPLHF
V: TRBV7-8; J: TRBJ2-1; D: TRBD1; size: once; DNA: TGTGCCAGCAGCAAGACAGGGGTATACAATGAGCAGTTCTTC; CDR3: CASSKTGVYNEQFF
V: TRBV28; J: TRBJ1-5; D: TRBD1; size: .; DNA: TGTGCCAGCAGCTCGACAGGGAGTAATCAGCCCCAGCATTTT; CDR3: CASSSTGSNQPQHF
V: TRBV5-1; J: TRBJ2-2; D: .; size: .; DNA: TGCGCCAGCAGCCTTGACAGGGGAGGGACCGGGGAGCTGTTTTTT; CDR3: CASSLDRGGTGELFF
V: TRBV28; J: TRBJ1-5; D: TRBD1; size: once; DNA: TGTGCCAGCAGTGGTACAGGGGGGAATCAGCCCCAGCATTTT; CDR3: CASSGTGGNQPQHF
V: TRBV6-5; J: TRBJ1-2; D: TRBD1; size: .; DNA: TGTGCCAGCAGTCTCCGGGACAGGGGAGGGGGCTACACCTTC; CDR3: CASSLRDRGGGYTF
V: TRBV10-1; J: TRBJ1-1; D: .; size: few; DNA: TGCGCCAGCAGCCGAAGACCGGGCACTGAAGCTTTCTTT; CDR3: CASSRRPGTEAFF
V: TRBV9; J: TRBJ2-7; D: .; size: few; DNA: TGTGCCAGCAGCCCAAGGGGCAGCTCTCAATCCTACGAGCAGTACTTC; CDR3: CASSPRGSSQSYEQYF
V: TRBV19; J: TRBJ2-1; D: TRBD2; size: .; DNA: TGTGCCAGTAGTACTCTGACTGGGTCGCGGGGGGGCCATGAGCAGTTCTTC; CDR3: CASSTLTGSRGGHEQFF
V: TRBV28; J: TRBJ2-7; D: TRBD2; size: .; DNA: TGTGCCAGCAGGGGCTATTCGACTAGCGGGACCCATGAATACGAGCAGTACTTC; CDR3: CASRGYSTSGTHEYEQYF
V: TRBV7-3; J: TRBJ2-3; D: .; size: .; DNA: TGTGCCAGCAGCTTAAAGGGATCGGGGACAGATACGCAGTATTTT; CDR3: CASSLKGSGTDTQYF
V: TRBV10-1; J: TRBJ2-7; D: .; size: once; DNA: TGCGCCAGCGGCAACTCCTACGAGCAGTACTTC; CDR3: CASGNSYEQYF
V: TRBV19; J: TRBJ1-4; D: TRBD1; size: .; DNA: TGTGCCAGTAGTGGGGACAGGAGCCGCGAAAAACTGTTTTTT; CDR3: CASSGDRSREKLFF
V: TRBV29-1; J: TRBJ1-1; D: .; size: .; DNA: TGCAGCGTCCAGCCGGGGGGGGCTTTCTTT; CDR3: CSVQPGGAFF
V: TRBV27; J: TRBJ1-2; D: TRBD1; size: .; DNA: TGTGCCAGCAGTTCCTTAGGGGGCGTTGGCTACACCTTC; CDR3: CASSSLGGVGYTF
V: TRBV5-1; J: TRBJ2-1; D: .; size: .; DNA: TGCGCCAGCAGGTCCGGGTATGACTACAATGAGCAGTTCTTC; CDR3: CASRSGYDYNEQFF
V: TRBV28; J: TRBJ2-5; D: TRBD2; size: .; DNA: TGTGCCAGCTCCCCCGGGGGAGGGCTCACAGAGACCCAGTACTTC; CDR3: CASSPGGGLTETQYF
V: TRBV10-1; J: TRBJ2-7; D: TRBD1; size: .; DNA: TGCGCCAGCAGTGAAGGGACAGGGGCCGCCTACGAGCAGTACTTC; CDR3: CASSEGTGAAYEQYF
V: TRBV7-8; J: TRBJ1-5; D: .; size: .; DNA: TGTGCCAGCAGCTTAGTAGACACCAATCAGCCCCAGCATTTT; CDR3: CASSLVDTNQPQHF
V: TRBV19; J: TRBJ2-7; D: .; size: once; DNA: TGTGCCAGTAGCAGACAGGTCGCCTACGAGCAGTACTTC; CDR3: CASSRQVAYEQYF
V: TRBV7-8; J: TRBJ2-3; D: TRBD2; size: .; DNA: TGTGCCAGCAGCTTAGGGATCGGACTAGCGGTCACAGATACGCAGTATTTT; CDR3: CASSLGIGLAVTDTQYF
V: TRBV15; J: TRBJ1-4; D: .; size: .; DNA: TGTGCCACCAGCAGAGATTCCGGTGAAAAACTGTTTTTT; CDR3: CATSRDSGEKLFF
V: TRBV6-1; J: TRBJ1-5; D: TRBD1; size: .; DNA: TGTGCCAGCAGTGCCCGGGACAGGGGATTGTATCAGCCCCAGCATTTT; CDR3: CASSARDRGLYQPQHF
V: TRBV7-2; J: TRBJ1-2; D: TRBD1; size: .; DNA: TGTGCCAGCAGCTTAGCTGGACAGGGTTTTTATGGCTACACCTTC; CDR3: CASSLAGQGFYGYTF
V: TRBV19; J: TRBJ2-7; D: TRBD1; size: .; DNA: TGTGTCAGTAGTACCGCAGGACAGGGGATCTCCTACGAGCAGTACTTC; CDR3: CVSSTAGQGISYEQYF
V: TRBV2; J: TRBJ1-1; D: .; size: once; DNA: TGTGCCAGCAGTCAAGTTCAGGTGAACACTGAAGCTTTCTTT; CDR3: CASSQVQVNTEAFF
V: TRBV5-6; J: TRBJ1-4; D: TRBD1; size: .; DNA: TGTGCCAGCAGCTTAACGGGACAGGGATATAATGAAAAACTGTTTTTT; CDR3: CASSLTGQGYNEKLFF
V: TRBV30; J: TRBJ2-3; D: TRBD2; size: .; DNA: TGTGCCTGGAGTGTAATGAGACTAGCGGGAGTCAGGGATACGCAGTATTTT; CDR3: CAWSVMRLAGVRDTQYF
V: TRBV6-1; J: TRBJ2-3; D: .; size: .; DNA: TGTGCCAGCTCCTCTAGGACAGATACGCAGTATTTT; CDR3: CASSSRTDTQYF
V: TRBV6-5; J: TRBJ1-5; D: .; size: few; DNA: TGTGCCAGCAGTTACTCAGGGGGCAATCAGCCCCAGCATTTT; CDR3: CASSYSGGNQPQHF
V: TRBV19; J: TRBJ2-3; D: TRBD2; size: .; DNA: TGTGCCAGTAGCCAACTAGCGGGGGGCACAGATACGCAGTATTTT; CDR3: CASSQLAGGTDTQYF
V: TRBV4-1; J: TRBJ1-6; D: TRBD1; size: .; DNA: TGCGCCAGCAACCCTCGCTTGACAGGGGGCTCACCCCTCCACTTT; CDR3: CASNPRLTGGSPLHF
V: TRBV28; J: TRBJ1-4; D: .; size: .; DNA: TGTGCCAGCAGTCCTCAACCGAAGAGAGAAAAACTGTTTTTT; CDR3: CASSPQPKREKLFF
V: TRBV19; J: TRBJ2-2; D: .; size: .; DNA: TGTGCCAGTACCGCAGGAGGGGAGCTGTTTTTT; CDR3: CASTAGGELFF
V: TRBV14; J: TRBJ1-1; D: TRBD1; size: .; DNA: TGTGCCAGCAGCCAAGTTGGGACAGGGGGACGCACTGAAGCTTTCTTT; CDR3: CASSQVGTGGRTEAFF
V: TRBV7-9; J: TRBJ2-3; D: .; size: .; DNA: TGTGCCAGCAGGGGCGAGTTTTCCACAGATACGCAGTATTTT; CDR3: CASRGEFSTDTQYF
V: TRBV25-1; J: TRBJ2-7; D: .; size: .; DNA: TGTGCCAGCACCCAAGGGCAGGGCGCCTACGAGCAGTACTTC; CDR3: CASTQGQGAYEQYF
V: TRBV4-3; J: TRBJ2-1; D: TRBD1; size: .; DNA: TGCGCCAGCAGCCAGCGATTACAGGGGGATTTCGCGTTCTTC; CDR3: CASSQRLQGDFAFF
V: TRBV19; J: TRBJ2-7; D: TRBD2; size: .; DNA: TGTGCCAGTAGTATAGGAACTAGCGGGTCATTTTACGAGCAGTACTTC; CDR3: CASSIGTSGSFYEQYF